This T cell receptor beta chain was recovered during a study of T cell changes during pregnancy in multiple sclerosis. Generated by immunoSEQ multiplex PCR, the TCRdb table keeps only in-frame clones and is missing some. The sample contains around 100,000 clones, 90% to 95% of which appear only once. The CDR3 totals 14 residues. V lost 7 bases, J lost 5 bases, and 4 bases stayed unmatched. The germline gives CDR1 SGHRS, CDR2 YFSETQ. The specimen comprised peripheral blood, sampled before pregnancy. The gene calls are TRBV5-1 and TRBJ2-1; 12 bases agree with TRBD2. The sequence was collected from a female donor with multiple sclerosis, enrolled in a pregnancy study. CDR3 sequence: CASGGLAGNNEQFF. In DNA form, the CDR3 reads TGCGCCAGCGGCGGACTAGCGGGAAACAATGAGCAGTTCTTC.